This TCR beta chain was profiled in a study of blood T cell repertoires in COVID-19. This CDR3 has 18 residues. The germline V gene has CDR1 SGHAT and CDR2 FQNNGV. Losses at the gene ends were 1 base for V and 5 bases for J; bases not matched to a gene: 16. Clones were read by immunoSEQ multiplex PCR, and TCRdb kept only the in-frame ones, dropping some. The sample has some 170,000 clones; about 79% are singletons. Cohort 3 recovered donors had two negative PCRs, clearance, or symptom resolution. The gene calls are TRBV11-2 and TRBJ1-1; 7 bases agree with TRBD1. The sample taken for sequencing was PBMCs or T cells enriched from blood (not recorded which). The clonotype originates from a man in his fifties who had recovered from COVID-19. As DNA, the CDR3 is TGTGCCAGCAGCTTAGTAGGGACAGTGCGGATCCAGGGTACTGAAGCTTTCTTT. Its translation is CASSLVGTVRIQGTEAFF.